This is a list of T cell receptor beta chains from one sample in a study of post-analysis software for immune sequencing data. MiXCR, applied by TCRdb to the PCR reads, yields one record per CDR3 protein. Here the sample spans about 680,000 distinct CDR3 sequences, 55% to 60% being singletons. Sequencing used blood. Receptors originate from a girl aged 2 to 9 with multiple sclerosis. CDR3s include the opening cysteine and the closing phenylalanine or tryptophan. A D gene is named only where the DNA matches it firmly. Clone sizes are given selectively: once, few, many, or a class where the clone is expanded.

>.|.|TRBJ2-3|TRBV4-1
CASSQGPGTDTQYF
TGTGCCAGCAGTCAGGGCCCGGGTACAGATACGCAGTATTTT
>.|TRBD2|TRBJ2-6|TRBV6-1
CASSEAGRGANVLTF
TGTGCCAGCAGCGAAGCGGGGAGGGGGGCCAACGTCCTGACTTTC
>.|.|TRBJ1-1|TRBV7-9
CASSLEGQNTEAFF
TGTGCCAGCAGCTTGGAGGGGCAGAACACTGAAGCTTTCTTT
>.|.|TRBJ2-6|TRBV5-1
CASSVGAVSGANVLTF
TGCGCCAGCAGCGTGGGGGCGGTCTCTGGGGCCAACGTCCTGACTTTC
>.|.|TRBJ1-4|TRBV7-9
CASSLLGQSSFNEKLFF
TGTGCCAGCAGCTTATTGGGCCAATCCTCCTTTAATGAAAAACTGTTTTTT
>.|.|TRBJ1-1|TRBV3-1
CASSQADRNTEAFF
TGTGCTAGCAGCCAGGCCGACAGGAACACTGAAGCTTTCTTT
>.|.|TRBJ2-1|TRBV20-1
CSASIRTNNEQFF
TGCAGTGCTAGTATACGGACCAACAATGAGCAGTTCTTC
>.|TRBD2|TRBJ2-1|TRBV5-1
CASSASLADNEQFF
TGCGCCAGCAGCGCATCACTAGCGGACAATGAGCAGTTCTTC
>.|.|TRBJ1-4|TRBV10-1
CASSEGPRGEKLFF
TGCGCCAGCAGTGAAGGACCCAGAGGGGAAAAACTGTTTTTT
>.|.|TRBJ2-1|TRBV20-1
CSARGAGRERGYEQFF
TGCAGTGCTAGAGGGGCAGGACGGGAGCGAGGCTATGAGCAGTTCTTC
>few|TRBD2|TRBJ2-7|TRBV6-1
CASSERLAAYEQYF
TGTGCCAGCAGTGAGAGGCTAGCGGCTTACGAGCAGTACTTC
>.|.|TRBJ2-7|TRBV7-2
CASSSDWKQYF
TGTGCCAGCAGCTCAGATTGGAAGCAGTACTTC
>few|TRBD2|TRBJ2-1|TRBV4-1
CASSQNLAGGYNEQFF
TGCGCCAGCAGCCAAAACCTAGCGGGAGGTTACAATGAGCAGTTCTTC
>.|.|TRBJ2-1|TRBV6-2/TRBV6-3
CASIPQSGEQFF
TGTGCCAGCATCCCGCAGAGCGGTGAGCAGTTCTTC
>.|.|TRBJ2-7|TRBV21-1
CASPEGNEQYF
TGTGCCAGCCCCGAGGGGAACGAGCAGTACTTC
>.|.|TRBJ1-4|TRBV20-1
CSARSSLGATNEKLFF
TGCAGTGCTAGATCCTCTTTGGGGGCAACTAATGAAAAACTGTTTTTT
>.|.|TRBJ2-2|TRBV12-3/TRBV12-4
CASRAGQLTGELFF
TGTGCCAGCAGAGCGGGACAGCTGACCGGGGAGCTGTTTTTT
>.|.|TRBJ1-3|TRBV5-1
CASSLAGAGNTIYF
TGCGCCAGCAGCTTGGCGGGGGCTGGAAACACCATATATTTT
>.|.|TRBJ1-2|TRBV19
CASTNSYGYTF
TGTGCCAGTACGAACAGCTATGGCTACACCTTC
>.|.|TRBJ1-6|TRBV19
CASSWQLNSPLHF
TGTGCCAGTAGTTGGCAGCTGAATTCACCCCTCCACTTT
>few|TRBD2|TRBJ2-7|TRBV20-1
CSARDPEGLAATYEQYF
TGCAGTGCTAGAGACCCAGAGGGGCTAGCGGCCACCTACGAGCAGTACTTC
>.|.|TRBJ2-1|TRBV13
CASSPHAPGSSYNEQFF
TGTGCCAGCAGCCCCCATGCCCCAGGGAGCTCCTACAATGAGCAGTTCTTC